Listed below are T cell receptor beta chains from one sample, sequenced in a study of CD4+ T cells in melanoma. Assay used: immunoSEQ multiplex PCR; TCRdb lists only in-frame clones, some missing. The data contain 9,000 to 10,000 clones, approximately 78% of them singletons. Source material: tumor tissue. The source of these receptors is a human donor with melanoma. Both conserved end residues are part of each CDR3. Expanded clones are given a class, and other clones once, few, many or no size at all.

TRBJ1-2 | . | TRBV5-1 | CASSLAGSEGNYGYTF
TRBJ1-1 | . | TRBV7-9 | CASATWGAGRDFTEAFF
TRBJ2-7 | . | TRBV6-1 | CASMRTGEQYF
TRBJ1-5 | . | TRBV6-5 | CASRGRNQPQHF
TRBJ2-1 | few | TRBV7-9 | CASSPERLAGSNNEQFF
TRBJ1-1 | few | TRBV2 | CASSEKRQRMNTEAFF
TRBJ1-2 | . | TRBV5-6 | CASSLDNRVSYGYTF
TRBJ2-3 | . | TRBV7-3 | CASSLSGGRDTQYF
TRBJ1-4 | few | TRBV5-1 | CASSVNSGHMNEKLFF
TRBJ2-1 | . | TRBV7-9 | CASSPVRLAGQGNEQFF
TRBJ1-1 | . | TRBV27 | CASRLASTGLLTEAFF
TRBJ2-7 | . | TRBV2 | CASSEFEGEYF
TRBJ1-5 | . | TRBV7-9 | CASSLDREGKPQHF
TRBJ2-1 | medium-sized | TRBV7-2 | CASSLNRYNEQFF
TRBJ2-5 | once | TRBV5-1 | CASSPGTSGGAHMETQYF
TRBJ2-1 | . | TRBV10-3 | CAILDRGRNEQFF
TRBJ2-1 | . | TRBV6-1 | CASSELGGNAYNEQFF
TRBJ1-2 | once | TRBV18 | CASSPSAAKDLYGYTF
TRBJ2-3 | . | TRBV7-2 | CASSQTSGRNTQYF
TRBJ1-1 | . | TRBV7-6 | CASSLSIRNTEAFF
TRBJ2-2 | . | TRBV5-4 | CVSSLDAFNTGELFF
TRBJ1-5 | medium-sized | TRBV5-8 | CASSLGGAGGSSQPQHF
TRBJ1-2 | . | TRBV5-6 | CASIITGTNYGYTF
TRBJ1-1 | once | TRBV21-1 | CASSKEVRGLNTEAFF
TRBJ2-5 | . | TRBV7-8 | CASSHPVGIQETQYF
TRBJ1-1 | . | TRBV9 | CASSVGGQTVNTEAFF
TRBJ2-2 | . | TRBV5-6 | CASSLVSTGELFF
TRBJ2-7 | . | TRBV6-5 | CASSLGPEQTYEQYF
TRBJ2-1 | . | TRBV19 | CASSIRSGGARSYNEQFF
TRBJ2-7 | . | TRBV7-8 | CASSLGEQGPEQYF
TRBJ1-5 | . | TRBV7-3 | CASSLGPNQPQHF
TRBJ2-3 | . | TRBV9 | CASSGIAGRTDTQYF
TRBJ1-2 | . | TRBV19 | CASRRGNLSPHNYGYTF
TRBJ1-1 | . | TRBV30 | CAWGFAEAFF
TRBJ2-3 | . | TRBV4-1 | CASSQRLAGGQSTDTQYF
TRBJ1-1 | . | TRBV27 | CASSPTAWYTEAFF
TRBJ1-6 | . | TRBV30 | CAWSRGYRAGSPLHF
TRBJ2-7 | . | TRBV6-5 | CASSYPPGYEQYF
TRBJ2-1 | . | TRBV6-1 | CASRPAFAFNEQFF
TRBJ1-6 | few | TRBV4-1 | CASSQERTGGNSPLHF
TRBJ1-1 | . | TRBV7-9 | CASSFEQLNTEAFF
TRBJ1-1 | . | TRBV2 | CASRGTDRHMNTEAFF
TRBJ1-1 | . | TRBV4-1 | CASSQVASMNTEAFF
TRBJ1-1 | once | TRBV5-1 | CASSLVGPNTEAFF
TRBJ2-2 | . | TRBV21-1 | CATHFGAPNTGELFF
TRBJ2-7 | . | TRBV11-2 | CASSPWGYEQYF
TRBJ1-1 | . | TRBV14 | CASSQDLGGSEAFF
TRBJ1-1 | . | TRBV7-8 | CASSLGGPNTEAFF